Presented here are 6 T cell receptor beta chains from one specimen sequenced in a study of T cells in Graves' hyperthyroidism and ophthalmopathy. RNA transcripts yielded amplified TCR beta CDR3 regions. The TCR CDR3 was amplified in a first-round RT-PCR using the HTBI primer set. One entry per CDR3 protein, called by TCRdb with MiXCR from the multiplex PCR reads. The table includes 300,000 to 400,000 distinct CDR3 sequences, less than 15% detected once. The sample taken for sequencing was blood. Every receptor here comes from a woman aged 18 to 35 with Graves' hyperthyroidism.

This chain joins TRBV7-2 and TRBJ2-5; D gene ambiguous. The V gene lost 3 bases and the J gene lost 5 bases, with 7 bases spanning the gap. The CDR3 is 12 residues long. Germline values: CDR1 SGHTA, CDR2 FQGNSA. In DNA form, the CDR3 reads TGTGCCAGCAGCTTCTTCCCCGAGACCCAGTACTTC. Translation: CASSFFPETQYF.

This clonotype showed up many times. The V call is TRBV7-9, the J call TRBJ2-1, with 11 positions matching TRBD2. The V gene end was trimmed by 5 bases and the J gene end by 9 bases; junction bases not matched to a gene: 12. This CDR3 is built from 16 residues. The germline gives CDR1 SEHNR, CDR2 FQNEAQ (reference sequence). CDR3 nucleotide sequence: TGTGCCAGCAGCGCACAGGGACTAGCGGAATTTGGTGAGCAGTTCTTC. Translation: CASSAQGLAEFGEQFF.

This clonotype was observed many times. J is TRBJ2-7 and V is TRBV7-2; 9 bases fit TRBD2. Germline V lookup: CDR1 SGHTA, CDR2 FQGNSA. This CDR3 region has 16 residues. V dropped 1 base and J dropped 2; count of bases not matched to a gene: 6. The CDR3 DNA sequence: TGTGCCAGCAGCTTAGTGTCAGCGGGGGGAGCCTACGAGCAGTACTTC. It yields the protein CASSLVSAGGAYEQYF.

This clonotype has just a few counts. The rearrangement links TRBV7-9 to TRBJ1-4; D remains ambiguous. This CDR3 is built from 14 residues. The ends were cut back, 5 bases at V and 3 bases at J, with 10 bases in the middle. Per germline, CDR1 SEHNR and CDR2 FQNEAQ (reference sequence). The CDR3 bases are TGTGCCAGCAGCCCGAAAGGACCTAATGAAAAACTGTTTTTT. It codes for CASSPKGPNEKLFF.

This clonotype has at least ten counts. The chain couples TRBV9 to TRBJ2-3; no clear D gene. The CDR3 is 15 residues long. Germline V gene lookup returns CDR1 SGDLS and CDR2 YYNGEE. The V end lost 0 bases, the J end lost 1 base, and 9 bases lay between the germline ends. CDR3 DNA: TGTGCCAGCAGCGTAGGGATTGTGGGCACAGATACGCAGTATTTT. Its protein product is CASSVGIVGTDTQYF.

The sample holds a few counts of this clonotype. V gene TRBV5-1 combines with J gene TRBJ2-2, with 7 bases aligning to TRBD2. CDR3 length: 15 residues. The junction had 6 bases not matched to a gene; V was cut back by 2 bases and J by 5 bases. Per germline, CDR1 SGHRS and CDR2 YFSETQ. CDR3 nucleotide sequence: TGCGCCAGCAGCTTTCCCCTAGCGGATACCGGGGAGCTGTTTTTT. It is translated as CASSFPLADTGELFF.